A selection of T cell receptor beta chains follows, all from one sample in a study of technical replicates of blood from a few donors. Assay used: immunoSEQ multiplex PCR; TCRdb lists only in-frame clones, some missing. The repertoire holds 50,000 to 70,000 clones, with 85% to 95% as singletons. The specimen was PBMCs. Every receptor here comes from a human donor in good health. Some clones in this sample may be carry-over from other donors' samples. The CDR3 runs from the conserved cysteine through the conserved F or W. D genes are given only for firm matches. Some rows mark clone size as missing; the rest say once, few, many or name a class of expanded clone.

TRBV29-1	TRBJ2-1	-	TRBD2	CSVELRERDNEQFF	TGCAGCGTTGAATTGCGGGAGAGAGACAATGAGCAGTTCTTC
TRBV7-6	TRBJ2-3	once	TRBD1	CASSLKDRGVWGTDTQYF	TGTGCCAGCAGCTTAAAAGACAGGGGGGTCTGGGGCACAGATACGCAGTATTTT
TRBV7-2	TRBJ1-2	once	-	CASTLGVYGYTF	TGTGCCAGCACCCTAGGGGTTTATGGCTACACCTTC
TRBV7-2	TRBJ2-3	-	-	CASSLPTSKTDTQYF	TGTGCCAGCAGCTTACCCACTAGTAAAACAGATACGCAGTATTTT
TRBV30	TRBJ1-1	-	-	CAWSARGAAFF	TGTGCCTGGAGTGCCCGGGGTGCAGCTTTCTTT
TRBV5-1	TRBJ2-1	-	-	CASSSGRGNEQFF	TGCGCCAGCAGCTCGGGAAGAGGGAATGAGCAGTTCTTC
TRBV15	TRBJ1-2	-	-	CATSGPYGYTF	TGTGCCACCAGCGGGCCCTATGGCTACACCTTC
TRBV29-1	TRBJ1-2	-	-	CSVEGTAYGYTF	TGCAGCGTTGAAGGGACAGCCTATGGCTACACCTTC
TRBV6-1	TRBJ1-2	few	TRBD1	CAIRTGQGASGYTF	TGTGCCATTCGTACGGGACAGGGGGCAAGTGGCTACACCTTC
TRBV6-6	TRBJ2-2	-	-	CASSSGTSNTGELFF	TGTGCCAGCAGCTCCGGGACTTCGAACACCGGGGAGCTGTTTTTT
TRBV5-1	TRBJ1-2	-	-	CASGDIGYGYTF	TGCGCCAGCGGGGACATTGGCTATGGCTACACCTTC
TRBV23-1	TRBJ2-7	-	TRBD1	CASSQSIGTGYASEQYF	TGCGCCAGCAGTCAATCGATTGGGACAGGGTATGCGTCCGAGCAGTACTTC
TRBV9	TRBJ2-1	-	TRBD2	CASSVALAGLYNEQFF	TGTGCCAGCAGCGTAGCACTAGCGGGGTTATACAATGAGCAGTTCTTC
TRBV20-1	TRBJ1-1	-	TRBD1	CSGDREREAFF	TGCAGTGGCGACAGGGAAAGGGAAGCTTTCTTT
TRBV5-1	TRBJ2-3	-	-	CASSAQGTSTDTQYF	TGCGCCAGCAGCGCACAGGGTACTAGCACAGATACGCAGTATTTT
TRBV25-1	TRBJ1-2	-	TRBD1	CASRADRDGYTF	TGTGCCAGCAGGGCCGACAGGGACGGCTACACCTTC
TRBV5-1	TRBJ1-4	-	-	CASSLSVGDNEKLFF	TGCGCCAGCAGCTTGTCTGTGGGAGATAATGAAAAACTGTTTTTT
TRBV7-2	TRBJ2-7	-	TRBD2	CASSLDRGGLAGTTYEQYF	TGTGCCAGCAGCTTAGATAGGGGAGGGCTAGCGGGGACTACCTACGAGCAGTACTTC
TRBV7-2	TRBJ2-3	once	TRBD2	CASSLLGLAKDTQYF	TGTGCCAGCAGCTTGCTGGGACTAGCTAAAGATACGCAGTATTTT
TRBV4-3	TRBJ2-7	-	TRBD2	CASSLFSTSGLLAYEQYF	TGCGCCAGCAGCCTGTTTTCGACTAGCGGCCTCCTTGCCTACGAGCAGTACTTC
TRBV5-1	TRBJ1-2	-	-	CASSSSGAQWDGYTF	TGCGCCAGCAGCTCCTCAGGGGCCCAGTGGGATGGCTACACCTTC
TRBV7-3	TRBJ2-3	-	-	CASRAAGSDTQYF	TGTGCCAGCAGAGCCGCGGGGTCAGATACGCAGTATTTT
TRBV27	TRBJ1-1	-	-	CASRREGRNTEAFF	TGTGCCAGCAGACGGGAGGGTCGTAACACTGAAGCTTTCTTT
TRBV7-9	TRBJ1-2	-	-	CASSLRGYGYTF	TGTGCCAGCAGCTTAAGGGGGTATGGCTACACCTTC
TRBV28	TRBJ2-3	-	-	CASSLSPGHPGRGADTQYF	TGTGCCAGCAGTTTATCCCCGGGACACCCGGGGCGAGGGGCAGATACGCAGTATTTT
TRBV6-6	TRBJ1-5	-	-	CASSQLGGGQPQHF	TGTGCCAGCAGTCAACTCGGGGGAGGTCAGCCCCAGCATTTT
TRBV29-1	TRBJ1-2	-	-	CSAADDRFRSGYTF	TGCAGCGCTGCAGACGACAGATTTAGGAGCGGCTACACCTTC
TRBV30	TRBJ2-3	-	-	CAWSVSRESTDTQYF	TGTGCCTGGAGTGTAAGTAGGGAGAGCACAGATACGCAGTATTTT
TRBV29-1	TRBJ1-2	-	TRBD1	CSAGQAGLYGYTF	TGCAGCGCGGGACAGGCAGGGCTTTATGGCTACACCTTC
TRBV5-6	TRBJ2-3	-	TRBD2	CASSSTTSGGGYTQYF	TGTGCCAGCAGCTCGACGACTAGCGGGGGGGGTTATACGCAGTATTTT
TRBV7-3	TRBJ2-6	-	-	CASSLSAGLGANVLTF	TGTGCCAGCAGCTTATCTGCAGGTCTGGGGGCCAACGTCCTGACTTTC
TRBV5-1	TRBJ1-5	-	TRBD1	CASSLEGQGGTGDKPQHF	TGCGCCAGCAGCTTGGAGGGACAGGGAGGGACGGGAGATAAGCCCCAGCATTTT
TRBV13	TRBJ1-4	-	-	CASSFRQGLGNEKLFF	TGTGCCAGCAGCTTCCGTCAGGGCCTCGGTAATGAAAAACTGTTTTTT
TRBV4-3	TRBJ2-5	-	TRBD2	CASSQDPISSGGSLWETQYF	TGCGCCAGCAGCCAAGATCCCATATCTAGCGGGGGGAGTCTATGGGAGACCCAGTACTTC
TRBV10-3	TRBJ1-2	-	TRBD1	CAISEGQGNFYGYTF	TGTGCCATCAGTGAGGGACAGGGGAATTTTTATGGCTACACCTTC
TRBV29-1	TRBJ1-2	-	TRBD1	CSVGTGYYGYTF	TGCAGCGTTGGGACAGGGTACTATGGCTACACCTTC
TRBV30	TRBJ1-4	-	-	CAWSVGTGVSEKLFF	TGTGCCTGGAGTGTAGGTACGGGGGTTAGTGAAAAACTGTTTTTT
TRBV7-2	TRBJ2-3	once	-	CASSPSVDTQYF	TGTGCCAGCAGCCCAAGCGTAGATACGCAGTATTTT
TRBV12-5	TRBJ2-7	-	TRBD2	CASGLSAGAAEQYF	TGTGCTAGTGGTTTGTCGGCGGGAGCGGCCGAGCAGTACTTC
TRBV10-3	TRBJ1-2	-	TRBD1	CAISESGTGGNYGYTF	TGTGCCATCAGTGAGTCCGGGACAGGGGGCAATTATGGCTACACCTTC
TRBV30	TRBJ2-5	-	TRBD1	CAWNRQGAQETQYF	TGTGCCTGGAACCGACAGGGTGCCCAAGAGACCCAGTACTTC
TRBV4-2	TRBJ2-3	-	-	CASSLLGGGVSTDTQYF	TGTGCCAGCAGCCTCCTAGGTGGGGGCGTTAGCACAGATACGCAGTATTTT
TRBV9	TRBJ1-1	-	-	CASSADSDGTEAFF	TGTGCCAGCAGCGCAGACAGTGATGGGACTGAAGCTTTCTTT
TRBV7-3	TRBJ2-4	-	-	CASSLGFQGAKNIQYF	TGTGCCAGCAGCTTAGGATTCCAGGGGGCCAAAAACATTCAGTACTTC
TRBV6-7	TRBJ1-4	-	-	CASSCTPGTPGGEKLFF	TGTGCCAGCAGTTGTACACCCGGGACTCCCGGCGGGGAAAAACTGTTTTTT
TRBV4-1	TRBJ1-5	-	-	CASSQVITENPPQHF	TGCGCCAGCAGCCAAGTGATAACAGAAAATCCCCCCCAGCATTTT
TRBV7-9	TRBJ2-6	-	TRBD1	CASSFETGSPGANVLTF	TGTGCCAGCAGCTTTGAGACAGGGTCTCCCGGGGCCAACGTCCTGACTTTC
TRBV5-1	TRBJ2-2	-	TRBD2	CASSLDTSGNGELFF	TGCGCCAGCAGCTTGGACACTAGCGGGAACGGGGAGCTGTTTTTT
TRBV7-9	TRBJ2-7	-	-	CASSPQGTVQDEQYF	TGTGCCAGCAGCCCCCAGGGCACCGTCCAGGACGAGCAGTACTTC
TRBV19	TRBJ2-1	-	-	CASSAGLPINEQFF	TGTGCCAGTAGCGCGGGACTTCCTATCAATGAGCAGTTCTTC
TRBV2	TRBJ2-7	-	TRBD1	CASSAWTGTYEQYF	TGTGCCAGCAGTGCTTGGACAGGGACCTACGAGCAGTACTTC
TRBV6-5	TRBJ1-3	once	-	CASSYSSGSAGNTIYF	TGTGCCAGCAGTTACTCGTCGGGGTCCGCTGGAAACACCATATATTTT
TRBV10-3	TRBJ1-5	-	-	CAIWGGAVRESQHF	TGTGCCATCTGGGGGGGGGCCGTAAGAGAGTCCCAGCATTTT
TRBV11-2	TRBJ2-3	-	TRBD2	CASSLDGRASGATDTQYF	TGTGCCAGCAGCTTAGACGGGAGGGCTAGCGGAGCCACAGATACGCAGTATTTT
TRBV29-1	TRBJ1-4	-	-	CSVKSQGAREKLFF	TGCAGCGTAAAGAGCCAGGGTGCGAGGGAAAAACTGTTTTTT
TRBV27	TRBJ2-5	-	-	CASTPGFETQYF	TGTGCCAGCACCCCGGGTTTCGAGACCCAGTACTTC